Listed below are T cell receptor beta chains from one sample, sequenced in a study of CD8 T cells in Susac syndrome. In TCRdb, the immunoSEQ multiplex PCR reads were re-called with MiXCR into one record per CDR3 protein. The sample contains approximately 180,000 distinct CDR3 sequences, approximately 94% of which appear only once. Specimen: CD4+ T cells from PBMCs. The origin of the receptors is a human donor with multiple sclerosis. The CDR3 runs from the conserved cysteine through the conserved F or W. D genes are given only for firm matches. Some rows mark clone size as missing; the rest say once, few, many or name a class of expanded clone.

d_call	v_call	clone_size	j_call	cdr3_nt	cdr3_aa
TRBD1	TRBV29-1	NA	TRBJ1-1	TGCAGCGTTGAAGATCAGGGGGTGGGCACTGAAGCTTTCTTT	CSVEDQGVGTEAFF
TRBD2	TRBV7-2	NA	TRBJ2-5	TGTGCCAGCAGCTTACTGTCCGGACTAGCGGGGAGGGAGACCCAGTACTTC	CASSLLSGLAGRETQYF
NA	TRBV15	once	TRBJ1-1	TGTGCCACCAGCAGAGTTTTAGGGGACACTGAAGCTTTCTTT	CATSRVLGDTEAFF
NA	TRBV3-1	NA	TRBJ2-1	TGTGCCAGCAGCCACCTCGGACGGAGCTCCTACAATGAGCAGTTCTTC	CASSHLGRSSYNEQFF
TRBD1	TRBV5-6	NA	TRBJ1-2	TGTGCCAGCAGCCTAGGGACAGCGCAAAGCTACACCTTC	CASSLGTAQSYTF
NA	TRBV18	NA	TRBJ1-2	TGTGCCAGCTCACCACGGCAGGGGCGCGTAGGAAGCTATGGCTACACCTTC	CASSPRQGRVGSYGYTF
NA	TRBV15	NA	TRBJ1-3	TGTGCCACCAGCAGAGTTCAGGGGATCCCAGGGCGAAACACCATATATTTT	CATSRVQGIPGRNTIYF
NA	TRBV29-1	NA	TRBJ1-1	TGCAGCGTTGAGTTATGGGCAGGGGTGAACACTGAAGCTTTCTTT	CSVELWAGVNTEAFF
TRBD1	TRBV5-1	NA	TRBJ2-7	TGCGCCAGCAGCTTGGGGACAGGGCCTAGGGAGCAGTACTTC	CASSLGTGPREQYF
TRBD1	TRBV28	NA	TRBJ1-6	TGTGCCAGCAGCTCGACAGGGCTTAATTCACCCCTCCACTTT	CASSSTGLNSPLHF
NA	TRBV6-2/TRBV6-3	NA	TRBJ2-3	TGTGCCAGCAGTTACTCGGACCTGACAGACACAGATACGCAGTATTTT	CASSYSDLTDTDTQYF
NA	TRBV30	NA	TRBJ1-1	TGTGCCTGGAGTGTCAAACGGAACACTGAAGCTTTCTTT	CAWSVKRNTEAFF
NA	TRBV4-2	once	TRBJ2-3	TGTGCCAGCAGCCAAGCAACCAGAGGTACGCAGTATTTT	CASSQATRGTQYF
TRBD1	TRBV6-5	NA	TRBJ1-2	TGTGCCAGCACTCAGGGGGCGGAGTATGGCTACACCTTC	CASTQGAEYGYTF
NA	TRBV5-4	NA	TRBJ1-2	TGTGCCAGCAGCCTAGGACAACAGGGCGGCTACACCTTC	CASSLGQQGGYTF
NA	TRBV25-1	NA	TRBJ1-2	TGTGCCAGCAGTGAAGGGACCGCTCACAACTTC	CASSEGTAHNF
TRBD2	TRBV3-1	once	TRBJ2-1	TGTGCCAGCAGCCACATGACTAGCGGGGGCTTTGGGAACTTATTCAATGAGCAGTTCTTC	CASSHMTSGGFGNLFNEQFF
NA	TRBV20-1	NA	TRBJ2-7	TGCAGTGCTATTGCGGGATTCGCCTACGAGCAGTACTTC	CSAIAGFAYEQYF
NA	TRBV15	NA	TRBJ1-6	TGTGCCACCAGCAGAGATCCGGGGCGCGGTTCACCCCTCCACTTT	CATSRDPGRGSPLHF
NA	TRBV20-1	once	TRBJ2-3	TGCAGTGCGGCCCAGGGCGGAGATACGCAGTATTTT	CSAAQGGDTQYF
NA	TRBV20-1	NA	TRBJ1-1	TGCAGTGCTAGGCCCTATGGGGGGGACACTGAAGCTTTCTTT	CSARPYGGDTEAFF
NA	TRBV3-1	NA	TRBJ1-4	TGTGCCAGCAGCCCCGTCGGACAGATTCTGTTTTTT	CASSPVGQILFF
NA	TRBV10-3	NA	TRBJ1-1	TGTGCCATCAGTGAGTCGAGGGGAGGGAACACTGAAGCTTTCTTT	CAISESRGGNTEAFF
TRBD2	TRBV5-4	NA	TRBJ2-7	TGTGCCAGCAGCTTTAGCGGGGGAACCTACGAGCAGTACTTC	CASSFSGGTYEQYF
NA	TRBV7-2	NA	TRBJ2-7	TGTGCCAGCAGGGGAGGACAGACCGAAGGCACCGAGCAGTACTTC	CASRGGQTEGTEQYF
NA	TRBV7-2	few	TRBJ2-7	TGTGCCAGCAGCCAAGGGGCTCGCGAGCAGTACTTC	CASSQGAREQYF
NA	TRBV3-1	NA	TRBJ2-1	TGTGCCAGCAGCCAACGCCGGCAGGGGAATGAGCAGTTCTTC	CASSQRRQGNEQFF
TRBD2	TRBV15	NA	TRBJ2-5	TGTGCCACCAGCAGATCCGGGACTAGAGAAACCCAGTACTTC	CATSRSGTRETQYF
NA	TRBV11-3	NA	TRBJ1-3	TGTGCCAGCAGCTCAGGGAGCTCTGGAAACACCATATATTTT	CASSSGSSGNTIYF
NA	TRBV9	NA	TRBJ1-2	TGTGCCAGCAGCGTAGGGCAGAGAAGTGGCTACACCTTC	CASSVGQRSGYTF
NA	TRBV20-1	NA	TRBJ2-1	TGCAGTGCTGGAGGGGCGCTAACCTTCTACAATGAGCAGTTCTTC	CSAGGALTFYNEQFF
NA	TRBV29-1	NA	TRBJ2-2	TGCAGCGTTTGGGAGCCCGGGGAGCTGTTTTTT	CSVWEPGELFF
NA	TRBV15	NA	TRBJ2-7	TGTGCCACCAGCAGTTATCAGGGATACGAGCAGTACTTC	CATSSYQGYEQYF
NA	TRBV6-5	NA	TRBJ1-2	TGTGCCAGCAGTCCTCCGGGGGCGAGCTATGGCTACACCTTC	CASSPPGASYGYTF
NA	TRBV2	NA	TRBJ1-6	TGTGCCAGCAGTGAATACGGTGAAGCTAATTCACCCCTCCACTTT	CASSEYGEANSPLHF
NA	TRBV7-9	NA	TRBJ2-7	TGTGCCAGCACCCTCTCGGGATACGAGCAGTACTTC	CASTLSGYEQYF
TRBD1	TRBV4-3	NA	TRBJ1-6	TGCGCCAGCAGCCAGTGGTCCCGGGACAGGGATTCACCCCTCCACTTT	CASSQWSRDRDSPLHF
NA	TRBV30	NA	TRBJ1-4	TGTGCCTGGAGTACCGGGGGGACTAATGAAAAACTGTTTTTT	CAWSTGGTNEKLFF
TRBD2	TRBV11-2	NA	TRBJ2-7	TGTGCCAGCAGCTTAGGGCTAGCGGGGACCTACGAGCAGTACTTC	CASSLGLAGTYEQYF
TRBD1	TRBV28	NA	TRBJ1-1	TGTGCCAGCATAGACGGGACAGGGTCTCCAACTGAAGCTTTCTTT	CASIDGTGSPTEAFF